This entry is about one T cell receptor beta chain. This entry is derived from a study of blood T cell repertoires in COVID-19. In the study overall: Sites in the United States, Italy and Spain provided acute and convalescent COVID-19 samples. T cells, B-cell-depleted T cells, or PBMCs provided the cDNA or gDNA that served as material.

Per the authors' pipeline: Reference gene primer amplification in the assay estimated nucleated cell counts. Sequenced by immunoSEQ multiplex PCR; TCRdb stores in-frame clones only, minus some. The D gene and trimming were derived from the DNA, and the V and J assignments and clone size from that table. The data show about 290,000 clones, with approximately 88% seen just once and roughly 0.96% held by the top ten. The germline V gene encodes CDR1 GTSNPN and CDR2 SVGIG (reference sequence). The CDR3 covers 12 residues. Trimming removed 2 bases from V and 3 bases from J, with 7 bases in between. The V call is TRBV30, the J call TRBJ1-1; D not certain. This TCR derives from a woman between 40 and 55 years old who had recovered from COVID-19. Material: peripheral blood. CDR3 residues: CAWSRQDTEAFF. CDR3 DNA: TGTGCCTGGAGTCGTCAGGACACTGAAGCTTTCTTT.